This T cell receptor beta chain appears in the sequencing data of a study of shared clonotypes between healthy human individuals. Only Caucasian adults living in Nashville, Tennessee served as donors. For genomic DNA, unsorted samples relied on around 81 million PBMCs. Here immunoSEQ multiplex PCR was the method, and the copy in TCRdb shows in-frame clones only, minus some. The data contain hundreds of thousands of clones, around 79% of them seen just once; the ten biggest clones take up roughly 13%. The CDR3 has 17 amino acids. V was clipped by 0 bases and J by 1 base, with 15 bases between them. The sequencing input was PBMCs. The clonotype was recovered from a woman between 35 and 50 years old in good health. Some clones in this sample may be carry-over from other donors' samples. The rearrangement joins TRBV23-1 to TRBJ2-5, with a weak D call TRBD2 (5 bases). TRBV23-1 is treated as an ORF (open reading frame) with a function not yet certain. CDR3 sequence (DNA): TGCGCCAGCAGTCAATCGGAGGAGCAAAACCTCCAAGAGACCCAGTACTTC. It translates to CASSQSEEQNLQETQYF.